Shown below are 29 T cell receptor beta chains from a single sample sequenced in a study of control samples from healthy donors and cancer patients. TCRdb keeps only in-frame clones here, not all; method: immunoSEQ multiplex PCR. Among more than 150,000 clones listed, about 94% were seen once. The sequenced sample consisted of blood. The receptors come from a woman aged 30 to 39 in good health.

The J gene is TRBJ2-7, the V gene TRBV15; TRBD2 agrees at 10 bases. V was clipped by 4 bases and J by 4 bases; unmatched bases: 7. This CDR3 region has 15 residues. The germline gives CDR1 LNHNV, CDR2 YYDKDF (reference sequence). CDR3 sequence (DNA): TGTGCCACCAGCATCGGGAAGCGGGAGGGGTACGAGCAGTACTTC. Translated: CATSIGKREGYEQYF.

This chain connects TRBV6-6 to TRBJ1-6; the D gene is possibly TRBD1 (5 bases). The V and J ends lost 8 bases and 6 bases respectively, with 14 bases between them. From germline, CDR1 is MNHNY and CDR2 SVGAGI (reference sequence). The CDR3 contains 14 residues. Here the CDR3 reads CASESQGINSPLHF. CDR3 nucleotides: TGTGCCAGCGAATCGCAGGGAATTAATTCACCCCTCCACTTT.

The V call is TRBV28, the J call TRBJ1-4, with a possible D match to TRBD1 (5 bases). V lost 5 bases and J lost 7, with 14 bases in between. Per the germline V gene, CDR1 is MDHEN and CDR2 is SYDVKM. CDR3 length: 14 residues. As DNA, the CDR3 is TGTGCCAGCAGTCTCTCGGGGCGCACTGAAAAACTGTTTTTT. Its translation is CASSLSGRTEKLFF.

This chain joins TRBV29-1 and TRBJ2-3; 8 nucleotides match TRBD2. Germline lookup yields CDR1 SQVTM and CDR2 ANQGSEA. The CDR3 runs to 16 residues. V trimming: 4 bases; J trimming: 2 bases; junction bases outside the gene matches: 11. The CDR3 loop reads CSVVARREGNTDTQYF. The CDR3 DNA reads TGCAGCGTTGTAGCTCGACGGGAGGGAAACACAGATACGCAGTATTTT.

This clone was observed a few times. The chain recombines TRBV7-9 with TRBJ1-5; 7 nucleotides agree with TRBD1. This CDR3 has 13 residues. Trimming cost V 5 bases and J 4 bases; bases outside gene matches: 2. The germline CDR1 and CDR2 sequences are SEHNR and FQNEAQ (reference sequence). CDR3 sequence reads: CASSTDRNQPQHF. As DNA, the CDR3 is TGTGCCAGCAGCACGGACAGGAATCAGCCCCAGCATTTT.

The chain has TRBV14 and TRBJ2-3; perhaps TRBD2 as D (5 bases). CDR3 length: 14 residues. Trimming removed 3 bases from V and 6 bases from J, with 13 bases in between. The germline V gene has CDR1 SGHDN and CDR2 FVKESK. Written as DNA, the CDR3 is TGTGCCAGCAGCCACGGACTCCCCTGGGATACGCAGTATTTT. Protein: CASSHGLPWDTQYF.

This clone was observed a handful of times. V is TRBV6-5 and J is TRBJ1-1; no definite D call. The CDR3 is 14 residues long. Trimming left V 2 bases short and J 6 bases short, with 13 bases between. Germline CDR1 and CDR2: MNHEY and SVGAGI. DNA of the CDR3: TGTGCCAGCAGTTACCACCTCAGTTCGGCTGAAGCTTTCTTT. It codes for CASSYHLSSAEAFF.

V and J are TRBV5-4 and TRBJ2-1, with D perhaps matching TRBD1 (6 bases). Per the germline V gene, CDR1 is SGHNT and CDR2 is YYREEE (reference sequence). V shed 4 bases and J shed 5 bases, with 19 bases lying between them. The CDR3 has 16 residues. The CDR3 sequence is CASSPTGTSLHNEQFF. In DNA, the CDR3 is TGTGCCAGCAGCCCGACGGGGACAAGCCTTCACAATGAGCAGTTCTTC.

As to this clone: This sample includes further DNA sequences coding for the same CDR3. The chain combines TRBV11-2 with TRBJ1-5, with a tentative D call TRBD1 (6 bases). The CDR3 consists of 15 residues. Trimming shortened V by 1 base and J by 7 bases, and 14 bases separated the two germline ends. The germline gives CDR1 SGHAT, CDR2 FQNNGV. CDR3 sequence: CASSLGLGQGQPQHF. Written as DNA, the CDR3 is TGTGCCAGCAGCTTAGGTTTAGGGCAGGGGCAGCCCCAGCATTTT.

The genes are TRBV12-3 or TRBV12-4 and TRBJ2-2; D is possibly TRBD1 (5 bases). The CDR3 covers 12 residues. V was trimmed by 6 bases and J by 5 bases, leaving 7 bases between them. Here the CDR3 reads CASSQGTGELFF. The CDR3 DNA reads TGTGCCAGCAGCCAGGGAACCGGGGAGCTGTTTTTT.

The gene calls are TRBV11-2 and TRBJ2-1; TRBD2 agrees at 7 bases. Germline-derived CDR1 and CDR2 are SGHAT and FQNNGV. V lost 2 bases and J lost 4; bases outside the gene matches: 11. The CDR3 length is 17 residues. The CDR3 bases are TGTGCCAGCAGCTTACTTACCCCCGGGACTACTTACAATGAGCAGTTCTTC. It encodes CASSLLTPGTTYNEQFF.

The chain joins TRBV4-3 to TRBJ2-1; D may be TRBD2 (5 bases). Looked up from germline, CDR1 is LGHNA and CDR2 is YSLEER. The CDR3 consists of 14 residues. Trimming took off 0 bases at V and 9 bases at J, with 12 bases between the two ends. The CDR3 region is CASSQDLGSGEQFF. Here the CDR3 DNA reads TGCGCCAGCAGCCAAGATTTAGGGAGCGGTGAGCAGTTCTTC.

The chain links TRBV19 to TRBJ2-5; 12 nucleotides align to TRBD2. Germline V gene lookup returns CDR1 LNHDA and CDR2 SQIVND (reference sequence). This CDR3 is built from 17 residues. After removal of 4 bases from V and 5 bases from J, the junction contained 11 bases not matched to a gene. The CDR3 sequence: CASSKLRTSGTWETQYF. For the CDR3, the DNA is TGTGCCAGTAGTAAACTTAGGACTAGCGGGACATGGGAGACCCAGTACTTC. The whole variable domain, remainder taken from reference TRBV19 and TRBJ2-5, is DGGITQSPKYLFRKEGQNVTLSCEQNLNHDAMYWYRQDPGQGLRLIYYSQIVNDFQKGDIAEGYSVSREKKESFPLTVTSAQKNPTAFYLCASSKLRTSGTWETQYFGPGTRLLVL.

V gene TRBV7-9 combines with J gene TRBJ2-7, with D maybe TRBD1 (5 bases). Germline-derived CDR1 and CDR2 are SEHNR and FQNEAQ (reference sequence). The length of the CDR3 is 14 residues. The ends were cut back, 6 bases at V and 2 bases at J, with 14 bases in the middle. The CDR3 nucleotides read TGTGCCAGCAGATCCATAGGGGAAGCCTACGAGCAGTACTTC. Its protein product is CASRSIGEAYEQYF.

Of note for this clone: The sample carries other DNA sequences with the same CDR3. This sequence joins TRBV6-2 or TRBV6-3 and TRBJ2-5, with a tentative D call TRBD2 (5 bases). CDR3 length: 13 residues. Germline V gene sequence: CDR1 MNHEY, CDR2 SVGEGT. Between the trimmed V and J ends, which lost 6 bases and 6 bases, there was a span of 14 bases. The CDR3 DNA reads as TGTGCCAGCAGCTCCGGGATAGCGAAGACCCAGTACTTC. This sequence encodes CASSSGIAKTQYF.

The CDR3 loop is CASSPRTGEGETQYF. DNA for the CDR3: TGTGCCAGCAGTCCCCGGACAGGGGAGGGAGAGACCCAGTACTTC. This rearrangement joins TRBV6-6 to TRBJ2-5; 9 nucleotides match TRBD1. Per the germline V gene, CDR1 is MNHNY and CDR2 is SVGAGI (reference sequence). This CDR3 is built from 15 residues. V lost 5 bases and J lost 4; bases outside the gene matches: 8.

This clone was seen more than once but under ten times. The chain joins TRBV20-1 to TRBJ2-7; the D is unclear. This CDR3 has 11 residues. Germline values: CDR1 DFQATT, CDR2 SNEGSKA (reference sequence). The V and J ends lost 0 bases and 2 bases respectively, with 2 bases between them. The chain's CDR3 is CSARDPYEQYF. In nucleotides, the CDR3 is TGCAGTGCTAGAGATCCCTACGAGCAGTACTTC.

The CDR3 loop reads CASSRLAGATDTQYF. The CDR3 coding sequence is TGTGCCAGCAGTAGACTAGCGGGAGCTACAGATACGCAGTATTTT. V gene TRBV4-2 combines with J gene TRBJ2-3, with TRBD2 identical over 12 bases. V dropped 6 bases and J dropped 3; count of bases not matched to a gene: 4. Germline V gene data show CDR1 as LGHNA and CDR2 as YNFKEQ. CDR3 length: 15 residues.

This rearrangement joins TRBV10-3 to TRBJ1-2; D unresolved. The V gene lost 0 bases and the J gene lost 4 bases, with 9 bases spanning the gap. Germline CDR1 reads ENHRY; CDR2 reads SYGVKD. The CDR3 is 14 amino acids. CDR3 region: CAISESAGAYGYTF. The CDR3 nucleotides read TGTGCCATCAGTGAGTCGGCTGGAGCCTATGGCTACACCTTC.

This clone was observed a single time. J is TRBJ2-5 and V is TRBV23-1; 9 positions agree with TRBD1. TRBV23-1 is known as an ORF, though its function is uncertain. The junction had 9 bases not matched to a gene; V was cut back by 7 bases and J by 6 bases. This CDR3 contains 14 residues. As DNA, the CDR3 is TGCGCCAGCAAAAAACAGGACAGGGGAAAGACCCAGTACTTC. The encoded protein is CASKKQDRGKTQYF.

The V call is TRBV7-9, the J call TRBJ2-7; 9 nucleotides line up with TRBD1. The V segment lost 5 bases and the J segment 5 bases; nucleotides outside the gene matches: 13. The CDR3 loop spans 16 amino acids. Germline CDR1 and CDR2: SEHNR and FQNEAQ (reference sequence). The CDR3 DNA is TGTGCCAGCAGCCTCGCCCTGGGACAGGGTGGGAACGAGCAGTACTTC. It encodes CASSLALGQGGNEQYF.

The chain uses TRBV7-2 and TRBJ2-2, with 7 nucleotides matching TRBD2. Germline lookup yields CDR1 SGHTA and CDR2 FQGNSA. V was pared by 5 bases and J by 1 base, with 13 bases of the junction left unmatched. The CDR3 runs 18 residues. CDR3 residues: CASSEGVWASGNTGELFF. CDR3 in DNA: TGTGCCAGCAGCGAAGGCGTTTGGGCTAGCGGGAACACCGGGGAGCTGTTTTTT. Supplemented by reference TRBV7-2 and TRBJ2-2, the full variable domain reads GAGVSQSPSNKVTEKGKDVELRCDPISGHTALYWYRQSLGQGLEFLIYFQGNSAPDKSGLPSDRFSAERTGGSVSTLTIQRTQQEDSAVYLCASSEGVWASGNTGELFFGEGSRLTVL.

This chain joins TRBV28 and TRBJ1-5; weak D call: TRBD1 (6 bases). The CDR3 length is 16 residues. Trimming pared 3 bases from V and 4 bases from J, leaving 16 bases between. Per germline, CDR1 MDHEN and CDR2 SYDVKM. The CDR3 loop is CASSLRTNRENQPQHF. The CDR3 DNA follows: TGTGCCAGCAGTTTGCGAACTAACAGGGAAAATCAGCCCCAGCATTTT.

This rearrangement joins TRBV7-6 to TRBJ2-1, with D maybe TRBD2 (6 bases). Trimming took off 1 base at V and 6 bases at J, with 13 bases between the two ends. The CDR3 is made up of 15 amino acids. CDR1 SGHVS and CDR2 FNYEAQ come from the germline V gene. The CDR3 DNA reads TGTGCCAGCAGCTTAGATCCGGGACTGTTCAATGAGCAGTTCTTC. Amino acids: CASSLDPGLFNEQFF.

This chain joins TRBV5-1 and TRBJ2-2; no reliable D call. From germline, CDR1 is SGHRS and CDR2 YFSETQ. This CDR3 has 15 amino acids. The ends were cut back, 1 base at V and 2 bases at J, with 9 bases in the middle. The CDR3 protein is CASSLIPRNTGELFF. DNA for the CDR3: TGCGCCAGCAGCTTGATACCCAGAAACACCGGGGAGCTGTTTTTT. The whole variable domain, remainder taken from reference TRBV5-1 and TRBJ2-2, is KAGVTQTPRYLIKTRGQQVTLSCSPISGHRSVSWYQQTPGQGLQFLFEYFSETQRNKGNFPGRFSGRQFSNSRSEMNVSTLELGDSALYLCASSLIPRNTGELFFGEGSRLTVL.

In DNA, the CDR3 is TGCAGTGGCCCGAGAGGGTATGGCTACACCTTC. Its translation is CSGPRGYGYTF. This chain links TRBV20-1 with TRBJ1-2, with D unclear. The CDR3 has 11 residues. Trimming removed 7 bases from V and 5 bases from J, with 11 bases in between. Germline V gene data show CDR1 as DFQATT and CDR2 as SNEGSKA (reference sequence).

This chain connects TRBV6-2 or TRBV6-3 to TRBJ2-1, with D possibly called TRBD1 or TRBD2 (6 bases each). The CDR3 has 15 residues. V lost 3 bases, J lost 7 bases, and 16 bases lay in between. Germline-derived CDR1 and CDR2 are MNHEY and SVGEGT. CDR3 protein: CASSYLPEGGNEQFF. The DNA of the CDR3 is TGTGCCAGCAGTTATCTTCCCGAGGGGGGAAATGAGCAGTTCTTC.

The chain uses TRBV19 and TRBJ1-2; D is ambiguous. V shed 1 base and J shed 2 bases, with 5 bases lying between them. The CDR3 loop spans 13 amino acids. Germline assignment: CDR1 LNHDA and CDR2 SQIVND (reference sequence). The CDR3 DNA is TGTGCCAGTAGTATAGCGGTAAACTATGGCTACACCTTC. Translated: CASSIAVNYGYTF.

The chain is built from TRBV14 and TRBJ1-1; a possible D gene is TRBD1 (5 bases). The germline V and J ends were trimmed by 6 bases and 6 bases, with 14 bases remaining between them. This CDR3 comprises 13 residues. Germline CDR1 is SGHDN and CDR2 is FVKESK. The CDR3 nucleotides are TGTGCCAGCAGAGACAGCGGCGGGTCTGAAGCTTTCTTT. This encodes CASRDSGGSEAFF.